The 14 T cell receptor beta chains below were found in one sample sequenced in a study of human T cells and chemical hapten exposure. TCRdb re-called the RACE reads with MiXCR, one entry per CDR3 protein. Counted here are roughly 190,000 distinct CDR3 sequences, approximately 20% occurring once; the ten biggest clones make up about 7%. Specified time point: patch test 1, 2 weeks after DPC sensitization. Treatment of the sample: therapeutic diphenylcyclopropenone sensitization with weekly scalp DPC. The sample was whole blood, taken in connection with sensitization to the hapten diphenylcyclopropenone (DPC). These receptors came from a woman between 45 and 60 years old with alopecia areata. Some clones in this sample may be carry-over from other donors' samples.

J is TRBJ1-2 and V is TRBV5-1; 9 nucleotides align to TRBD1. The CDR3 is made up of 15 amino acids. Germline values: CDR1 SGHRS, CDR2 YFSETQ. Trimming took 4 bases from V and 4 from J; bases not matched to a gene: 8. In DNA, the CDR3 is TGCGCCAGCAGCAGTACAGGGGGCATTGGCTATGGCTACACCTTC. Translating it yields CASSSTGGIGYGYTF.

This clonotype showed up just a few times. This chain links TRBV3-1 with TRBJ1-6; no clear D gene. Germline values: CDR1 LGHDT, CDR2 YNNKEL (reference sequence). This CDR3 region has 13 residues. The ends were cut back, 0 bases at V and 12 bases at J, with 9 bases in the middle. CDR3 residues: CASSQDRRGPLHF. DNA for the CDR3: TGTGCCAGCAGCCAAGATAGGCGGGGACCCCTCCACTTT.

The chain is built from TRBV13 and TRBJ2-7; TRBD2 agrees at 12 bases. V lost 5 bases, J lost 7 bases, and 9 bases stayed unmatched. Looked up from germline, CDR1 is PRHDT and CDR2 is FYEKMQ (reference sequence). The CDR3 runs to 15 residues. DNA for the CDR3: TGTGCCAGCAGCCTCAGACTAGCGGGAGCTGCTGAGCAGTACTTC. It specifies CASSLRLAGAAEQYF.

This clonotype was seen a few times. J is TRBJ2-1 and V is TRBV5-1; TRBD2 matches at 8 bases. With 5 bases clipped from V and 6 bases from J, the junction kept 13 bases outside the gene matches. The CDR3 spans 16 residues. The germline V gene encodes CDR1 SGHRS and CDR2 YFSETQ. The CDR3, as DNA: TGCGCCAGCAGTCCTCAAGCTAGCGGGTCTATCAATGAGCAGTTCTTC. Protein product: CASSPQASGSINEQFF.

This clonotype was recorded a few times. The chain employs TRBV5-1 and TRBJ1-1; D remains unclear. There are 14 residues in the CDR3. Germline lookup yields CDR1 SGHRS and CDR2 YFSETQ. The germline V and J ends were trimmed by 1 base and 1 base, with 8 bases remaining between them. The CDR3 nucleotides are TGCGCCAGCAGCTTGATTTCAGGGAACACTGAAGCTTTCTTT. It translates to CASSLISGNTEAFF.

The J gene is TRBJ2-3, the V gene TRBV20-1; 8 bases map to TRBD2. This CDR3 is 17 amino acids long. CDR1 is DFQATT, CDR2 SNEGSKA, per germline (reference sequence). V lost 3 bases, J lost 0 bases, and 11 bases stayed unmatched. The CDR3 protein is CSASYMTSASSTDTQYF. CDR3 in DNA: TGCAGTGCTAGCTATATGACTAGCGCCTCTAGCACAGATACGCAGTATTTT.

A word on this clonotype: The junction shows a germline mismatch at one end, possibly a read error. CDR3 sequence: CATAEDSGSQLMF. The CDR3 nucleotides read TGTGCCACCGCGGAGGATAGCGGGAGCCAACTTATGTTC. The chain joins TRBV27 to TRBJ2-7; 9 bases map to TRBD2. CDR3 size: 13 residues. CDR1 and CDR2 from the germline V gene are MNHEY and SMNVEV (reference sequence).

The chain uses TRBV2 and TRBJ2-1; D gene ambiguous. Germline assignment: CDR1 SNHLY and CDR2 FYNNEI. CDR3 length equals 13 residues. V lost 8 bases to trimming and J lost 2 bases, with 10 bases between them. The CDR3 sequence is CASGDTPYNEQFF. For the CDR3, the DNA is TGTGCCAGCGGGGATACCCCCTACAATGAGCAGTTCTTC.

This clonotype has a count of ten or more. The chain links TRBV11-3 to TRBJ1-2; D gene uncertain. The germline V gene has CDR1 SGHNT and CDR2 YENEEA. V lost 0 bases, J lost 8 bases, and 10 bases lay in between. The CDR3 is 13 residues long. This CDR3 is CASSLEEGRGYTF. The CDR3 DNA follows: TGTGCCAGCAGCTTAGAGGAGGGCCGGGGCTACACCTTC.

The gene calls are TRBV20-1 and TRBJ2-5; 9 bases are shared with TRBD2. The germline gives CDR1 DFQATT, CDR2 SNEGSKA (reference sequence). The CDR3 is made up of 16 amino acids. V trimming: 0 bases; J trimming: 2 bases; junction bases outside the gene matches: 7. The CDR3 DNA is TGCAGTGCTAGAGATCGGCTAGCGGGAACACAAGAGACCCAGTACTTC. The encoded protein is CSARDRLAGTQETQYF.

This clonotype was seen a handful of times. The genes are TRBV19 and TRBJ2-5; TRBD2 is a possible D gene (6 bases). CDR1 is LNHDA, CDR2 SQIVND, per germline (reference sequence). Trimming removed 4 bases from V and 7 bases from J, with 13 bases in between. This CDR3 is 13 amino acids long. The chain's CDR3 is CASSTGGIRTQYF. The CDR3 nucleotides are TGTGCCAGTAGTACTGGCGGGATTCGGACCCAGTACTTC.

This chain links TRBV3-1 with TRBJ2-7, with a possible D match to TRBD2 (6 bases). Germline CDR1 reads LGHDT; CDR2 reads YNNKEL (reference sequence). V was pared by 1 base and J by 5 bases, with 15 bases between. This CDR3 region has 15 residues. Here the CDR3 reads CASSQVDGSVHEQYF. DNA of the CDR3: TGTGCCAGCAGCCAAGTCGACGGGAGCGTCCACGAGCAGTACTTC.

The chain joins TRBV6-5 to TRBJ2-3; D remains ambiguous. Germline V gene data show CDR1 as MNHEY and CDR2 as SVGAGI. The CDR3 contains 15 residues. Trimming shortened V by 5 bases and J by 0 bases, and 12 bases separated the two germline ends. CDR3 DNA: TGTGCCAGCAGTGGGGATTTGGTGAGCACAGATACGCAGTATTTT. This encodes CASSGDLVSTDTQYF.

The sample holds one count of this clonotype. V and J are TRBV7-2 and TRBJ2-3; D ambiguous. The CDR3 loop spans 14 amino acids. Germline CDR1 is SGHTA and CDR2 is FQGNSA. Deletions cut 5 bases from V and 2 bases from J, with 11 bases between. Here the CDR3 reads CASSAGLTTDTQYF. The CDR3 nucleotides are TGTGCCAGCAGCGCCGGCCTTACCACAGATACGCAGTATTTT.